The 22 T cell receptor beta chains below come from one sample, sequenced in a study of shared clonotypes between healthy human individuals. Naive CD8 cells, CD45RO-negative and positively selected for CCR7, excluded terminally differentiated effector memory CD45RA+ cells. Sequenced by immunoSEQ multiplex PCR; TCRdb stores in-frame clones only, minus some. The repertoire holds millions of clones, with 85% to 95% as singletons. Sequenced sample: naive CD8+ T cells from PBMCs. The receptor set was obtained from a man aged 18 to 35 in good health. Some clones in this sample may be carry-over from other donors' samples.

The chain has TRBV28 and TRBJ1-5; the match to TRBD1 covers 8 bases. The CDR3 has 11 residues. Trimming took 5 bases from V and 13 from J; bases not matched to a gene: 4. CDR1 and CDR2 (germline): MDHEN, SYDVKM. CDR3 protein: CASSTGQDQHF. In nucleotides, the CDR3 is TGTGCCAGCAGTACGGGACAGGATCAGCATTTT.

J is TRBJ2-6 and V is TRBV19; 7 bases are shared with TRBD1. Germline CDR1 reads LNHDA; CDR2 reads SQIVND (reference sequence). The CDR3 covers 15 residues. Unmatched junction bases numbered 6, after V lost 10 bases and J lost 0 bases. The CDR3 spells CATKQGPSGANVLTF. As DNA, the CDR3 is TGTGCCACTAAACAGGGGCCCTCTGGGGCCAACGTCCTGACTTTC. The whole variable domain, remainder taken from reference TRBV19 and TRBJ2-6, is DGGITQSPKYLFRKEGQNVTLSCEQNLNHDAMYWYRQDPGQGLRLIYYSQIVNDFQKGDIAEGYSVSREKKESFPLTVTSAQKNPTAFYLCATKQGPSGANVLTFGAGSRLTVL.

Written as DNA, the CDR3 is TGTGCCAGCAGTTACTCGAAGCAGGGTAGCAATCAGCCCCAGCATTTT. This sequence encodes CASSYSKQGSNQPQHF. The V and J genes are TRBV6-5 and TRBJ1-5; TRBD1 might be the D (5 bases). The germline gives CDR1 MNHEY, CDR2 SVGAGI. CDR3 size: 16 residues. With 0 bases removed from V and 0 bases from J, the gap between germline ends came to 9 bases.

A note on this clone: Other DNA sequences from this sample encode an identical CDR3 as well. The rearrangement uses TRBV28 and TRBJ2-7; D is perhaps TRBD1 (5 bases). Germline CDR1 reads MDHEN; CDR2 reads SYDVKM. Trimming removed 3 bases from V and 4 bases from J, with 10 bases in between. The CDR3 totals 13 residues. The CDR3 nucleotides are TGTGCCAGCAGTTTGTTCAGGGCATACGAGCAGTACTTC. Its protein is CASSLFRAYEQYF.

This sequence joins TRBV10-3 and TRBJ2-7; D gene ambiguous. Trimming cost V 0 bases and J 2 bases, with 8 bases left between them. The length of the CDR3 is 14 residues. The germline CDR1 and CDR2 sequences are ENHRY and SYGVKD. CDR3 nucleotide sequence: TGTGCCATCAGTGAGTCTGGGCAACCCTACGAGCAGTACTTC. It encodes CAISESGQPYEQYF.

Only one count was recorded for this clone. V usage is TRBV10-2 and J usage is TRBJ2-7; the D gene is possibly TRBD1 (6 bases). With 8 bases removed from V and 1 base from J, the gap between germline ends came to 18 bases. The CDR3 covers 15 residues. Germline CDR1 is WSHSY and CDR2 is SAAADI. The CDR3 is CASHSTGIFSYEQYF. The CDR3, as DNA: TGCGCCAGCCACTCGACAGGTATCTTTTCCTACGAGCAGTACTTC.

The CDR3 loop reads CASSPNPTSTNEKLFF. In DNA form, the CDR3 reads TGTGCCAGCAGTCCCAACCCGACTTCAACTAATGAAAAACTGTTTTTT. This chain connects TRBV27 to TRBJ1-4; no definite D call. The ends were cut back, 5 bases at V and 0 bases at J, with 13 bases in the middle. The V gene's germline CDR1 is MNHEY and CDR2 SMNVEV (reference sequence). The CDR3 runs 16 residues. Based on the CDR3 plus reference TRBV27 and TRBJ1-4, the full variable domain is EAQVTQNPRYLITVTGKKLTVTCSQNMNHEYMSWYRQDPGLGLRQIYYSMNVEVTDKGDVPEGYKVSRKEKRNFPLILESPSPNQTSLYFCASSPNPTSTNEKLFFGSGTQLSVL.

The rearrangement joins TRBV4-2 to TRBJ2-7; tentative D call: TRBD2 (6 bases). The CDR3 is 17 residues long. Germline lookup yields CDR1 LGHNA and CDR2 YNFKEQ. Trimming pared 3 bases from V and 0 bases from J, leaving 18 bases between. This CDR3 is CASSHTIMGGPSYEQYF. The CDR3 DNA reads TGTGCCAGCAGCCATACGATTATGGGGGGACCCTCCTACGAGCAGTACTTC.

Remarks on this clone: This specimen includes other DNA sequences encoding the same CDR3. The chain is built from TRBV5-1 and TRBJ2-7, with TRBD2 matching 10 bases. Germline V gene data show CDR1 as SGHRS and CDR2 as YFSETQ. This CDR3 contains 15 residues. With V trimmed by 0 bases and J by 2 bases, 2 bases remained unmatched. CDR3 loop: CASSLALAGAYEQYF. In nucleotides, the CDR3 is TGCGCCAGCAGCTTGGCTCTAGCGGGAGCCTACGAGCAGTACTTC. The full variable domain, completed using reference TRBV5-1 and TRBJ2-7, is KAGVTQTPRYLIKTRGQQVTLSCSPISGHRSVSWYQQTPGQGLQFLFEYFSETQRNKGNFPGRFSGRQFSNSRSEMNVSTLELGDSALYLCASSLALAGAYEQYFGPGTRLTVT.

The gene calls are TRBV6-6 and TRBJ1-2, with TRBD1 identical over 7 bases. Trimming removed 8 bases from V and 4 bases from J; junction bases left unmatched: 4. Germline CDR1 reads MNHNY; CDR2 reads SVGAGI (reference sequence). There are 12 residues in the CDR3. The chain's CDR3 is CASLQGSYGYTF. In DNA, the CDR3 is TGTGCCAGCCTACAGGGGTCCTATGGCTACACCTTC.

The gene calls are TRBV7-8 and TRBJ2-7, with 8 bases identical to TRBD2. The CDR3 sequence is 15 residues long. V lost 8 bases and J lost 5; bases outside the gene matches: 14. CDR1 is SGHVS, CDR2 FQNEAQ, per germline. The CDR3 DNA reads as TGTGCCAGCGGCGACCGGGAGGGGAGCGTAGACGAGCAGTACTTC. The encoded protein is CASGDREGSVDEQYF.

In its sample, this clone was seen once. The V and J genes are TRBV19 and TRBJ1-5, with D perhaps TRBD1 (5 bases). This CDR3 comprises 16 residues. From germline, CDR1 is LNHDA and CDR2 SQIVND (reference sequence). V was pared by 7 bases and J by 7 bases, with 23 bases between. In DNA form, the CDR3 reads TGTGCCAGTACCCCCTCCCGGGCAGGTTCAGGGCAGCCCCAGCATTTT. Translation: CASTPSRAGSGQPQHF.

V and J are TRBV27 and TRBJ2-7; the D is unclear. The V gene lost 0 bases and the J gene lost 0 bases, with 18 bases spanning the gap. Germline lookup yields CDR1 MNHEY and CDR2 SMNVEV (reference sequence). The CDR3 has 18 residues. The CDR3 spells CASSLSAASDGISYEQYF. DNA of the CDR3: TGTGCCAGCAGTTTATCGGCGGCAAGCGACGGTATCTCCTACGAGCAGTACTTC.

The V call is TRBV10-3, the J call TRBJ2-1; tentative D call: TRBD2 (5 bases). The germline gives CDR1 ENHRY, CDR2 SYGVKD. Trimming took 8 bases from V and 7 from J, leaving 18 bases between them. The CDR3 runs to 14 residues. The CDR3 coding sequence is TGTGCCATCGCGGTAGAGGGTATTAGAAATGAGCAGTTCTTC. It yields the protein CAIAVEGIRNEQFF.

The CDR3 protein is CASSRDRGEGYGYTF. The CDR3 DNA is TGTGCCAGCAGCCGGGACAGGGGCGAAGGTTATGGCTACACCTTC. This rearrangement joins TRBV27 to TRBJ1-2; 10 bases line up with TRBD1. Germline trimming cut 6 bases from V and 5 bases from J; bases unmatched to any gene: 9. The length of the CDR3 is 15 residues. The germline V gene encodes CDR1 MNHEY and CDR2 SMNVEV (reference sequence).

This clone was detected a few times. V and J are TRBV6-1 and TRBJ1-5; D not resolved. Trimming stripped 0 bases from V and 5 bases from J, with 14 bases between. This CDR3 region has 16 residues. CDR1 is MNHNS, CDR2 SASEGT, per germline. The CDR3 region is CASSEAVEYTHQPQHF. The CDR3 nucleotides are TGTGCCAGCAGTGAAGCTGTTGAGTACACACATCAGCCCCAGCATTTT.

J is TRBJ2-1 and V is TRBV6-4; TRBD1 might be the D (6 bases). CDR1 is MRHNA and CDR2 is SNTAGT in the germline V gene. This CDR3 has 14 amino acids. Trimming left V 3 bases short and J 6 bases short, with 12 bases between. The CDR3 DNA sequence: TGTGCCAGCAGTGAAGACAGGCGGAGCAATGAGCAGTTCTTC. Translating gives CASSEDRRSNEQFF.

The rearrangement joins TRBV7-9 to TRBJ2-1; no firm D call. This CDR3 region has 12 residues. In germline, CDR1 is SEHNR, CDR2 FQNEAQ (reference sequence). Trimming removed 7 bases at V and 6 bases at J, with 10 bases between. In DNA, the CDR3 is TGTGCCAGCAATAGGCAACTCAATGAGCAGTTCTTC. It translates to CASNRQLNEQFF.

The J gene is TRBJ1-1, the V gene TRBV5-1; tentative D call: TRBD1 (6 bases). Germline CDR1 reads SGHRS; CDR2 reads YFSETQ. V lost 0 bases and J 1 base, leaving 10 bases between the germline ends. The CDR3 consists of 15 residues. CDR3 coding DNA: TGCGCCAGCAGCTTGGCCAAGGGGGGGAACACTGAAGCTTTCTTT. It is translated as CASSLAKGGNTEAFF.

This clone was recorded once. The V and J genes are TRBV27 and TRBJ1-5; D is uncertain. Germline assignment: CDR1 MNHEY and CDR2 SMNVEV (reference sequence). CDR3 length: 15 amino acids. Trimming cost V 7 bases and J 5 bases, with 18 bases left between them. This CDR3 reads CASIPARVRDQPQHF. In DNA form, the CDR3 reads TGTGCCAGCATCCCCGCTAGGGTTCGGGATCAGCCCCAGCATTTT.

V usage is TRBV6-5 and J usage is TRBJ1-4; TRBD1 is a possible D gene (6 bases). CDR1 and CDR2 from the germline V gene are MNHEY and SVGAGI. This CDR3 comprises 15 residues. V was trimmed by 2 bases and J by 0 bases, leaving 7 bases between them. CDR3: CASSYRDTTNEKLFF. In nucleotides, the CDR3 is TGTGCCAGCAGTTACCGGGACACAACTAATGAAAAACTGTTTTTT.

This chain's CDR3 is CASSLDQGTSYEQYF. CDR3 nucleotide sequence: TGCGCCAGCAGCTTGGATCAGGGAACTTCCTACGAGCAGTACTTC. The chain links TRBV5-1 to TRBJ2-7; possibly TRBD1 for D (5 bases). V lost 0 bases to trimming and J lost 1 base, with 11 bases between them. The CDR3 loop spans 15 amino acids. Germline V lookup: CDR1 SGHRS, CDR2 YFSETQ. Using reference TRBV5-1 and TRBJ2-7 for the parts outside the CDR3, the full variable domain is KAGVTQTPRYLIKTRGQQVTLSCSPISGHRSVSWYQQTPGQGLQFLFEYFSETQRNKGNFPGRFSGRQFSNSRSEMNVSTLELGDSALYLCASSLDQGTSYEQYFGPGTRLTVT.